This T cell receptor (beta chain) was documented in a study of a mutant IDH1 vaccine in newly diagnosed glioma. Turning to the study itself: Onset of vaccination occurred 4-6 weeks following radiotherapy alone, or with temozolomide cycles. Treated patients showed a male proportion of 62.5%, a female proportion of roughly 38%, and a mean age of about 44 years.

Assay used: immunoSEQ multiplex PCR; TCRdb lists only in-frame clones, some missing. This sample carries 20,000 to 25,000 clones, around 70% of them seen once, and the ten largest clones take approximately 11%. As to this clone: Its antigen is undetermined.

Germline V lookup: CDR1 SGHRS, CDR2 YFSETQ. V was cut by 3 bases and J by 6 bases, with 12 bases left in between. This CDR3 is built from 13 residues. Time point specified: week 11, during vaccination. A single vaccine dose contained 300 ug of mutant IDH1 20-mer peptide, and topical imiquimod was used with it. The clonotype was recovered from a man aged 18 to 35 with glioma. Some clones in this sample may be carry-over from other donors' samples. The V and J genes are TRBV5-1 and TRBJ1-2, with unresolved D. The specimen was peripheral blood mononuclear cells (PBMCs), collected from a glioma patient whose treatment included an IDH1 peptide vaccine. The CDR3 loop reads CASSYNGGNGYTF. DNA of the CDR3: TGCGCCAGCAGCTACAATGGAGGGAATGGCTACACCTTC.